This T cell receptor (beta chain) was captured in a study of beta chain features in type 1 diabetes. Study as a whole: Across all samples, some 98 million sorted cells were examined. Whole-study results and caveats: Researchers reported that naive, central memory and Treg TCRB repertoires appeared more similar in patients than in healthy donors. PCR might favor shorter templates, but any such skew would affect patients and controls equally. Patients with Type 1 diabetes showed moderately but significantly shorter TCRB CDR3s in all four CD4+ subsets.

V dropped 5 bases and J dropped 4 bases, with 8 bases sitting between them. Germline V gene data show CDR1 as SEHNR and CDR2 as FQNEAQ (reference sequence). This CDR3 contains 13 residues. This clone has just a few counts. Antigen: not known. The whole isolated RNA underwent reverse transcription, so sequencing captured expressed TCRB transcripts. Clones were sequenced by immunoSEQ multiplex PCR, and TCRdb holds only the in-frame ones, with some missing. The repertoire holds about 710,000 clones, with about an eighth as singletons. This rearrangement joins TRBV7-9 to TRBJ2-2, with no clear D. The receptor's source is a man aged 18 to 35 with type 1 diabetes. The material sequenced was naive CD4+ T cells from blood. CDR3 DNA: TGTGCCAGCAGCGCGCTGGGCACCGGGGAGCTGTTTTTT. Amino acid sequence: CASSALGTGELFF.